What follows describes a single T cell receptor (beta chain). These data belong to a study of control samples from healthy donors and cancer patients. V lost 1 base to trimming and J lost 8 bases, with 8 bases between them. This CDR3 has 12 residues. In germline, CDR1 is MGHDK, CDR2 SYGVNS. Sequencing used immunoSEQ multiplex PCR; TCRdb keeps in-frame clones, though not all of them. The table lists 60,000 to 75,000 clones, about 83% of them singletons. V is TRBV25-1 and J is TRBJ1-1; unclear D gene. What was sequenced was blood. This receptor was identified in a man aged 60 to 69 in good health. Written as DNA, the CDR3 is TGTGCCAGCAGTGAATTCCCAGGCGAAGCTTTCTTT. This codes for CASSEFPGEAFF.